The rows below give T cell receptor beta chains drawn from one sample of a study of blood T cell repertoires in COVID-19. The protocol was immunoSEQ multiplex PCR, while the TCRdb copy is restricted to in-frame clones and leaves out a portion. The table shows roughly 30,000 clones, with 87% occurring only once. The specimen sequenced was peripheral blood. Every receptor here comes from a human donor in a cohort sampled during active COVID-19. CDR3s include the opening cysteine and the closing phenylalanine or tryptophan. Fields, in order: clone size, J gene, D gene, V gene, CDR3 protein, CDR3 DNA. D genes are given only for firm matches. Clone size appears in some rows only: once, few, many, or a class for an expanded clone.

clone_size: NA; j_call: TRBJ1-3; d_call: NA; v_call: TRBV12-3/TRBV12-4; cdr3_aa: CASSFGGNTIYF; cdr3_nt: TGTGCCAGCAGTTTCGGTGGAAACACCATATATTTT
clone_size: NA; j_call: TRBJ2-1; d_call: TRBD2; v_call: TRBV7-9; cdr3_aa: CASSLEREGQQFF; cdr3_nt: TGTGCCAGCAGCCTCGAGCGGGAGGGACAGCAGTTCTTC
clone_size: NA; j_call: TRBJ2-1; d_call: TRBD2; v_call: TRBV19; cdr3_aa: CASSMGRTSGPSSYNEQFF; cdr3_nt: TGTGCCAGTAGTATGGGAAGGACTAGCGGGCCTAGCTCCTACAATGAGCAGTTCTTC
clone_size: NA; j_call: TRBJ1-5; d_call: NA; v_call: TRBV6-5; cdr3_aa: CASRGQGSNQPQHF; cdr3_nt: TGTGCCAGCAGGGGGCAGGGTAGCAATCAGCCCCAGCATTTT
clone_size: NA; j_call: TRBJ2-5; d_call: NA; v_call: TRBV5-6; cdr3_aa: CASSLTAAALQETQYF; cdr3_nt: TGTGCCAGCAGCCTCACGGCGGCAGCCCTCCAAGAGACCCAGTACTTC
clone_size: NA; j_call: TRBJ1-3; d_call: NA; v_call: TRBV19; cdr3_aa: CASSIRGLTSGNTIYF; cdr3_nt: TGTGCCAGTAGTATCAGAGGCCTAACCTCGGGAAACACCATATATTTT
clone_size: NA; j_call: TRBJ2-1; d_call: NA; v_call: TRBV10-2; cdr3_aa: CASSTGTNYNEQFF; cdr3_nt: TGCGCCAGCAGTACCGGGACAAATTACAATGAGCAGTTCTTC
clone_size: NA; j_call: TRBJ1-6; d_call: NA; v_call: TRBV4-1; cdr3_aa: CASTRYWPAAGQDSPLHF; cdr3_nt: TGCGCCAGCACCCGTTACTGGCCGGCGGCAGGGCAAGATTCACCCCTCCACTTT
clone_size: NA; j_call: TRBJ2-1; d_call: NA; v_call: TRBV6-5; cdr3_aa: CATQTQVHEQFF; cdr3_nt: TGTGCCACTCAAACTCAGGTCCATGAGCAGTTCTTC
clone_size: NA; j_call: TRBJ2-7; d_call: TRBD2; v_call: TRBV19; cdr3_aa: CASRNTGTSGRYEQYF; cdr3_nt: TGTGCCAGTAGGAATACCGGGACTAGCGGCAGGTACGAGCAGTACTTC
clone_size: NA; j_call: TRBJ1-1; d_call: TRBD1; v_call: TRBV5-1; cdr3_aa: CASSLQGVTEAFF; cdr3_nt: TGCGCCAGCAGCTTACAGGGGGTCACTGAAGCTTTCTTT
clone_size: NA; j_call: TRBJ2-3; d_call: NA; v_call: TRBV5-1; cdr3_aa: CASRQDTDTQYF; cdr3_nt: TGCGCCAGCCGGCAGGACACAGATACGCAGTATTTT
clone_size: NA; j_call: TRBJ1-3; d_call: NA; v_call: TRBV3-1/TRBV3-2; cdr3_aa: CASSLQGNTIYF; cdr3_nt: TGTGCCAGCAGCCTACAGGGAAACACCATATATTTT
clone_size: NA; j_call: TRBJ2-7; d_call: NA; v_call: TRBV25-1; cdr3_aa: CASSEEVGAGSYEQYF; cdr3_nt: TGTGCCAGCAGTGAAGAAGTAGGGGCTGGCTCCTACGAGCAGTACTTC
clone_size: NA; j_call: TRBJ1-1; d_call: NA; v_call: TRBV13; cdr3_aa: CASSLARAPEAFF; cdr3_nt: TGTGCCAGCAGCTTAGCCCGCGCCCCCGAAGCTTTCTTT
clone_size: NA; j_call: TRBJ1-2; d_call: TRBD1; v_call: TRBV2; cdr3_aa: CASSERGRGGYTF; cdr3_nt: TGTGCCAGCAGTGAAAGGGGGCGCGGGGGCTACACCTTC
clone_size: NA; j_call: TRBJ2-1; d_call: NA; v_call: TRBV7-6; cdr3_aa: CASSLNYGGDNEQFF; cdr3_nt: TGTGCCAGCAGCTTAAATTATGGAGGTGACAATGAGCAGTTCTTC
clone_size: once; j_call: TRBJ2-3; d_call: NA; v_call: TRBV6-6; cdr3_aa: CASLEGGAGDTQYF; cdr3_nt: TGTGCCAGTCTGGAGGGGGGGGCTGGAGATACGCAGTATTTT
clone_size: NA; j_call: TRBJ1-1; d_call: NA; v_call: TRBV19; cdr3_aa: CASSPGGGFTEAFF; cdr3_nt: TGTGCCAGTAGTCCCGGGGGAGGGTTCACTGAAGCTTTCTTT
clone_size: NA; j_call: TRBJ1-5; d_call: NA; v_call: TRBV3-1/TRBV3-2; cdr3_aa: CASSHRRSSTTENQPQHF; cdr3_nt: TGTGCCAGCAGCCATCGGCGCAGCTCGACCACAGAAAATCAGCCCCAGCATTTT
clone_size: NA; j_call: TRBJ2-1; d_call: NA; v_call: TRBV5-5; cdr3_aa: CASSRRGGSNEQFF; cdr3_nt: TGTGCCAGCAGCAGGAGGGGTGGGAGCAATGAGCAGTTCTTC
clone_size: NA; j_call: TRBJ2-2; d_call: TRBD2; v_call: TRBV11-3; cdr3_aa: CASSPIAGGPGELFF; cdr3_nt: TGTGCCAGCAGCCCAATAGCGGGAGGGCCCGGGGAGCTGTTTTTT
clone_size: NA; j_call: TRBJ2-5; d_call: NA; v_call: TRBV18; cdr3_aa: CASSPPTGEKTQYF; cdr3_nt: TGTGCCAGCTCACCACCGACGGGTGAAAAGACCCAGTACTTC
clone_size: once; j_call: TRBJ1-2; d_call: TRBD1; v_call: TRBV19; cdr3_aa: CASSSQPPGGLGGTGYGYTF; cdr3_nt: TGTGCCAGTAGTTCCCAACCGCCTGGCGGGTTGGGTGGGACAGGCTATGGCTACACCTTC
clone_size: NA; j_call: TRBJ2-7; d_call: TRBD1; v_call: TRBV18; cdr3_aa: CASRPGQANYEQYF; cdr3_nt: TGTGCCAGCCGCCCGGGACAGGCGAATTACGAGCAGTACTTC
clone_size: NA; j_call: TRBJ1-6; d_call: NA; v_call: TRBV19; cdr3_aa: CASSAWAVYNSPLHF; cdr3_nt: TGTGCCAGTAGCGCCTGGGCAGTCTATAATTCACCCCTCCACTTT
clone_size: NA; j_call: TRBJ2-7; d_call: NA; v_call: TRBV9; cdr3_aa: CASSTDSRELNSYEQYF; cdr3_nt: TGTGCCAGCAGCACCGACTCCAGGGAACTAAACTCCTACGAGCAGTACTTC
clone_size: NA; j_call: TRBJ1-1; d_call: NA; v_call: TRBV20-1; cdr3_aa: CSATGGVEAFF; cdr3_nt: TGCAGTGCAACGGGAGGGGTTGAAGCTTTCTTT
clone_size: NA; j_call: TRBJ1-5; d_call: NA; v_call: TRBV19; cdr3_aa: CASSDLAGSNQPQHF; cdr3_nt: TGTGCCAGTAGCGATCTGGCGGGTAGCAATCAGCCCCAGCATTTT
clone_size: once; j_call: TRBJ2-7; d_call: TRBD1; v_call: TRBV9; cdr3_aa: CASSPRDRSYEQYF; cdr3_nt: TGTGCCAGCAGCCCCCGGGACAGGTCCTACGAGCAGTACTTC
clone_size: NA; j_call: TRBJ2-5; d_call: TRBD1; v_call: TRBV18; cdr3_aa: CASSPPGTGGVETQYF; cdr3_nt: TGTGCCAGCTCACCACCCGGGACAGGGGGAGTAGAGACCCAGTACTTC
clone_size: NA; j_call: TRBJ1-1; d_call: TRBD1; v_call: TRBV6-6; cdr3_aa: CAVGQGGGEAFF; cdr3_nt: TGTGCCGTCGGACAGGGAGGGGGTGAAGCTTTCTTT
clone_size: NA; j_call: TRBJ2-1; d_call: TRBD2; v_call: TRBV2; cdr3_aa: CASSVEGLAFEQFF; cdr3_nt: TGTGCCAGCAGTGTGGAGGGACTAGCTTTTGAGCAGTTCTTC
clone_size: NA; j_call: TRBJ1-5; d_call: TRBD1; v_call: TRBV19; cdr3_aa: CASGDRDLEYSNQPQHF; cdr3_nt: TGTGCCAGTGGGGACAGGGACTTGGAGTATAGCAATCAGCCCCAGCATTTT
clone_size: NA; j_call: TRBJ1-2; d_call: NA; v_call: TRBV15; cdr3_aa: CATSREGDRPSTF; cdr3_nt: TGTGCCACCAGCAGAGAGGGCGACAGGCCCTCTACCTTC
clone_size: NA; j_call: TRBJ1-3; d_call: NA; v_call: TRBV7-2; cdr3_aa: CASSLFSGNTIYF; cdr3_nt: TGTGCCAGCAGCCTTTTCTCTGGAAACACCATATATTTT
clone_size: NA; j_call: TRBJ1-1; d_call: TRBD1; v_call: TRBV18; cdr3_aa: CASSPSGQGEAFF; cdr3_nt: TGTGCCAGCTCACCATCCGGACAGGGTGAAGCTTTCTTT
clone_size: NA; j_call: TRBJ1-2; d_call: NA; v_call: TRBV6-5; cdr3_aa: CASQGSPSYGYTF; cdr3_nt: TGTGCCAGCCAGGGGTCCCCCTCCTATGGCTACACCTTC
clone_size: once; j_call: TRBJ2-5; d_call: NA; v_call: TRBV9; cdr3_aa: CASSVSGRAKETQYF; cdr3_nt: TGTGCCAGCAGCGTTTCTGGCAGGGCAAAAGAGACCCAGTACTTC